The sequence of this T cell receptor (beta chain) was determined in a study of vaccination and CD4 T cells after COVID-19. Across the study: Post-COVID samples were collected a median 101 days following diagnosis, spanning 35 to 161. The study collected post-vaccine samples a median 72 days after dose two, with a range of 14 to 241.

Remarks on this clonotype: Its antigen is as yet unknown.

The CDR3 is made up of 19 amino acids. After removal of 5 bases from V and 6 bases from J, the junction contained 17 bases not matched to a gene. Germline V gene sequence: CDR1 SGHVS, CDR2 FQNEAQ. Treatment reported: approximately 9-day PBMC culture with coronavirus spike peptide pools or control peptides (ViraFEST assay). The Oncomine TCR Beta short-read assay was applied to DNA of cultured CD4+ T cells. MiXCR, run by TCRdb on the PCR reads, gives a single entry per CDR3 protein. In the table there are 20,000 to 25,000 distinct CDR3 sequences, roughly two thirds of which are singletons. The clonotype was recovered from a human donor who received a COVID-19 vaccine. Sequences were derived from CD4+ T cells from blood, cultured in vitro, sampled after SARS-CoV-2 vaccination. V and J are TRBV7-8 and TRBJ2-1; 12 positions agree with TRBD2. CDR3 residues: CASSQRLAGALTVVNEQFF. The CDR3 DNA is TGTGCCAGCAGCCAACGACTAGCGGGGGCCCTCACGGTGGTCAATGAGCAGTTCTTC.